This is a list of T cell receptor beta chains from one sample in a study of cytomegalovirus exposure and HLA in healthy donors. Profiling relied on immunoSEQ multiplex PCR, and the TCRdb table lists in-frame clones only, not all of them. Of under 200,000 clones in the sample, around 80% were seen once. Specimen: PBMCs. Receptors originate from a man aged 40-55 years in good health and CMV-seronegative. CDR3s include the opening cysteine and the closing phenylalanine or tryptophan. Each record gives: V gene, clone size, D gene, J gene, CDR3 protein, CDR3 DNA. The D gene is left open where the match is weak. Size values are once, few and many counts, or a class for expanded clones, and some rows have none.

TRBV2,-,-,TRBJ1-1,CASLDGFRGYAEAFF,TGTGCCAGCCTCGACGGGTTTCGGGGGTACGCTGAAGCTTTCTTT
TRBV11-3,-,-,TRBJ2-1,CASRPPSGNEQFF,TGTGCCAGCAGACCCCCGTCAGGGAATGAGCAGTTCTTC
TRBV18,-,-,TRBJ2-6,CASSPYKEISGANVLTF,TGTGCCAGCTCACCCTATAAAGAAATTAGTGGGGCCAACGTCCTGACTTTC
TRBV7-7,-,-,TRBJ1-4,CASSLDRATNEKLFF,TGTGCCAGCAGCTTAGACAGGGCAACTAATGAAAAACTGTTTTTT
TRBV18,-,TRBD1,TRBJ1-2,CASSPLIGQGDYGYTF,TGTGCCAGCTCACCCCTAATAGGACAGGGAGACTATGGCTACACCTTC
TRBV7-2,-,TRBD2,TRBJ2-3,CASSKGTSGGADTQYF,TGTGCCAGCAGCAAAGGAACTAGCGGGGGGGCAGATACGCAGTATTTT
TRBV11-3,once,-,TRBJ1-5,CASSLVPGQPQHF,TGTGCCAGCAGCTTAGTCCCCGGGCAGCCCCAGCATTTT
TRBV4-3,few,-,TRBJ1-1,CASSPQRGNTEAFF,TGCGCCAGCAGCCCCCAGCGGGGGAACACTGAAGCTTTCTTT
TRBV21-1,-,-,TRBJ2-7,CASSKLTYF,TGTGCCAGCAGCAAACTAACTTACTTC
TRBV2,-,TRBD1,TRBJ1-5,CASIPDRENQPQHF,TGTGCCAGCATCCCGGACAGGGAAAATCAGCCCCAGCATTTT
TRBV15,-,-,TRBJ1-2,CATSRTGSLGYTF,TGTGCCACCAGCAGAACGGGGAGCCTGGGCTACACCTTC
TRBV9,-,-,TRBJ1-2,CASSAGGGLPDYGYTF,TGTGCCAGCAGCGCCGGGGGGGGGTTGCCTGACTATGGCTACACCTTC
TRBV23-1,-,-,TRBJ1-1,CAGIPPVANTEAFF,TGCGCCGGCATCCCTCCCGTGGCAAACACTGAAGCTTTCTTT
TRBV7-2,few,-,TRBJ1-3,CASSGRWGGGNTIYF,TGTGCCAGCAGCGGGAGATGGGGGGGAGGAAACACCATATATTTT
TRBV29-1,-,TRBD1,TRBJ1-2,CSATFRDRGNYGYTF,TGCAGCGCAACTTTCCGGGACAGGGGGAACTATGGCTACACCTTC
TRBV29-1,-,-,TRBJ2-1,CSVWHNEQFF,TGCAGCGTTTGGCACAATGAGCAGTTCTTC
TRBV19,-,TRBD2,TRBJ2-1,CASSPGLAGGGYEQFF,TGTGCCAGTAGTCCCGGTCTAGCGGGGGGAGGTTATGAGCAGTTCTTC
TRBV5-8,-,-,TRBJ1-1,CASSWGGARGFF,TGTGCCAGCAGCTGGGGGGGGGCACGGGGTTTCTTT
TRBV20-1,-,-,TRBJ1-1,CSAVEEGEAFF,TGCAGTGCCGTAGAGGAGGGGGAAGCTTTCTTT
TRBV4-1,-,TRBD1,TRBJ2-1,CASSQLDRASYNEQFF,TGCGCCAGCAGCCAACTAGACAGGGCGTCCTACAATGAGCAGTTCTTC
TRBV5-5,-,-,TRBJ1-2,CASSLEGWDSYTF,TGTGCCAGCAGCTTAGAGGGTTGGGACAGCTACACCTTC
TRBV5-6,-,-,TRBJ2-1,CASSLLSTAYNEQFF,TGTGCCAGCAGCTTGTTGTCGACAGCCTACAATGAGCAGTTCTTC
TRBV7-2,-,-,TRBJ2-5,CASRPSAGPVETQYF,TGTGCCAGCAGACCTTCTGCGGGGCCCGTGGAGACCCAGTACTTC
TRBV4-3,-,-,TRBJ1-1,CASSQESGGARFTEAFF,TGCGCCAGCAGCCAAGAGTCGGGGGGCGCTCGGTTTACTGAAGCTTTCTTT
TRBV15,-,-,TRBJ2-7,CATSYPKQGMGEQYF,TGTGCCACCAGCTACCCGAAACAGGGAATGGGCGAGCAGTACTTC
TRBV9,-,-,TRBJ2-2,CASSVDSNTGELFF,TGTGCCAGCAGCGTAGACTCCAACACCGGGGAGCTGTTTTTT
TRBV5-1,-,TRBD1,TRBJ1-1,CASSLGQGAPTEAFF,TGCGCCAGCAGCTTGGGACAGGGGGCGCCCACTGAAGCTTTCTTT
TRBV19,-,-,TRBJ1-5,CASTFDRNQPQHF,TGTGCCAGCACATTTGATCGCAATCAGCCCCAGCATTTT
TRBV9,-,-,TRBJ2-2,CASSPPGGYTGELFF,TGTGCCAGCAGCCCCCCCGGGGGTTACACCGGGGAGCTGTTTTTT
TRBV7-9,-,-,TRBJ2-1,CASSLLDSRQFF,TGTGCCAGCAGCTTATTAGACAGTAGGCAGTTCTTC
TRBV18,-,-,TRBJ2-1,CASSPPGRNEQFF,TGTGCCAGCTCACCCCCAGGGAGGAATGAGCAGTTCTTC
TRBV7-2,-,TRBD2,TRBJ2-7,CASSSEFTSGSNEQYF,TGTGCCAGCAGCTCCGAATTCACTAGCGGGAGCAACGAGCAGTACTTC
TRBV5-5,-,TRBD1,TRBJ1-2,CASSVLTGGYGYTF,TGTGCCAGCAGCGTATTGACAGGGGGCTATGGCTACACCTTC
TRBV19,once,-,TRBJ1-2,CASSTPGISYGYTF,TGTGCCAGTAGTACCCCCGGGATATCATATGGCTACACCTTC
TRBV5-1,few,TRBD1,TRBJ2-7,CASSSTGGEQYF,TGCGCCAGCAGCTCAACAGGGGGCGAGCAGTACTTC
TRBV19,-,TRBD2,TRBJ2-1,CASSINRDGLAGEEQFF,TGTGCCAGTAGTATAAACAGGGATGGGCTAGCGGGTGAGGAGCAGTTCTTC
TRBV4-3,-,-,TRBJ2-2,CASSQDQGTGELFF,TGCGCCAGCAGCCAAGATCAGGGAACCGGGGAGCTGTTTTTT
TRBV7-2,-,TRBD2,TRBJ2-6,CASSLTTGGLGANVLTF,TGTGCCAGCAGCCTCACGACGGGGGGGCTTGGGGCCAACGTCCTGACTTTC
TRBV4-3,few,-,TRBJ1-4,CASSQDIQGSTTNEKLFF,TGCGCCAGCAGCCAAGATATCCAGGGGAGTACAACTAATGAAAAACTGTTTTTT
TRBV7-2,-,TRBD2,TRBJ2-7,CASSLRLAVRSSYEQYF,TGTGCCAGCAGCTTAAGGCTAGCGGTCCGCAGCTCCTACGAGCAGTACTTC
TRBV27,-,-,TRBJ2-1,CASSLLGSEQFF,TGTGCCAGCAGTTTGCTCGGGTCGGAGCAGTTCTTC
TRBV9,few,-,TRBJ1-3,CASAEASGNTIYF,TGTGCCAGCGCAGAGGCCTCTGGAAACACCATATATTTT
TRBV6-1,few,-,TRBJ2-7,CASSDPDSEIAYEQYF,TGTGCCAGCAGTGATCCGGACAGCGAAATCGCCTACGAGCAGTACTTC
TRBV6-6,-,-,TRBJ1-2,CASSYPAGNYGYTF,TGTGCCAGCAGTTACCCCGCAGGGAACTATGGCTACACCTTC
TRBV27,-,TRBD1,TRBJ2-6,CASSSRDRIFSGANVLTF,TGTGCCAGCAGTTCCCGGGACAGGATTTTCTCTGGGGCCAACGTCCTGACTTTC
TRBV11-2,-,-,TRBJ1-1,CASRGGTDLNTEAFF,TGTGCCAGCAGAGGCGGGACCGACCTGAACACTGAAGCTTTCTTT
TRBV5-6,-,-,TRBJ1-5,CASHYRGLNQPQHF,TGTGCCAGCCACTACCGTGGACTAAATCAGCCCCAGCATTTT
TRBV2,-,TRBD1,TRBJ1-6,CASSPGGYNSPLHF,TGTGCCAGCAGTCCAGGGGGCTATAATTCACCCCTCCACTTT
TRBV7-2,-,TRBD2,TRBJ2-1,CASSLGGTSGGVEQFF,TGTGCCAGCAGCTTGGGGGGGACTAGCGGGGGAGTTGAGCAGTTCTTC
TRBV25-1,-,-,TRBJ1-1,CASSESRGGNTEAFF,TGTGCCAGCAGTGAATCTAGGGGGGGGAACACTGAAGCTTTCTTT
TRBV4-3,-,TRBD1,TRBJ1-1,CASSQGDRAGTEAFF,TGCGCCAGCAGCCAAGGGGACAGGGCGGGGACTGAAGCTTTCTTT
TRBV5-4,-,TRBD1,TRBJ1-3,CASSRGQGRVSGNTIYF,TGTGCCAGCAGCCGCGGACAGGGAAGGGTGTCTGGAAACACCATATATTTT
TRBV7-9,-,-,TRBJ1-4,CASSRLGGASEKLFF,TGTGCCAGCAGCCGGCTGGGGGGGGCAAGCGAAAAACTGTTTTTT
TRBV7-6,-,-,TRBJ2-7,CASSLVNGFSYGQYF,TGTGCCAGCAGCTTAGTAAACGGTTTTTCCTACGGGCAGTACTTC
TRBV2,-,TRBD1,TRBJ1-2,CASSEVGSSGTGNGYTF,TGTGCCAGCAGTGAAGTCGGATCGAGTGGGACAGGGAATGGCTACACCTTC